The TCR beta chain under discussion was sequenced for a study of T cells in Graves' hyperthyroidism and ophthalmopathy. Ophthalmopathy patients had Clinical Activity Score at least 3, NOSPECS grade at least 4, duration under 3 months. The study left out patients who had uncontrolled infection, other autoimmune disease, pregnancy or lactation. The PBMCs studied were ones that came from about 9.9 ml fresh peripheral blood. This clonotype was detected ten times or more. The antigen is undetermined. Points from the study as a whole: A 13 V-J signature model discriminated ophthalmopathy versus stable hyperthyroidism.

RNA transcripts gave rise to amplified TCR beta CDR3 regions. Carried out on the TCR CDR3, a first-round RT-PCR used the HTBI primer set. TCRdb re-called the multiplex PCR reads through MiXCR, storing one row per CDR3 protein. The table has around 540,000 distinct CDR3 sequences, roughly 15% seen once. The CDR3 extends over 14 amino acids. Germline-derived CDR1 and CDR2 are SEHNR and FQNEAQ (reference sequence). Trimming took 1 base from V and 5 from J, leaving 11 bases between them. Sequenced sample: blood. The sequence came from a woman in her twenties or thirties with Graves' ophthalmopathy. The chain joins TRBV7-9 to TRBJ2-5, with D possibly being TRBD2 (5 bases). This CDR3 is CASSLGAGRETQYF. The DNA for the CDR3 is TGTGCCAGCAGCTTAGGTGCGGGTCGGGAGACCCAGTACTTC.